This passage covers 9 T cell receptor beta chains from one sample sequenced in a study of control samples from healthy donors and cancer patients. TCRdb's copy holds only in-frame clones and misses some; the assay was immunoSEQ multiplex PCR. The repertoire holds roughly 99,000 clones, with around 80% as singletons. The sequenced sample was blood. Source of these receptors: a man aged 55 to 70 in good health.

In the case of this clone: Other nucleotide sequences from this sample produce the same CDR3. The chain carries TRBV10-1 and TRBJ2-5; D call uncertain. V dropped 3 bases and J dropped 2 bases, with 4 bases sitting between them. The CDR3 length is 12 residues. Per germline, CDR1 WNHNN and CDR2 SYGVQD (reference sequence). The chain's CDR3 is CASSDRQETQYF. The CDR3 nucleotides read TGCGCCAGCAGTGACAGACAAGAGACCCAGTACTTC.

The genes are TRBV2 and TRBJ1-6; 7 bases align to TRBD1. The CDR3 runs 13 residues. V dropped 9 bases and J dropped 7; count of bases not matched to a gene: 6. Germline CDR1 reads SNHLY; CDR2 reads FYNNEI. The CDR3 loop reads CARAGGENSPLHF. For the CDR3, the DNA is TGTGCCAGGGCAGGGGGTGAGAATTCACCCCTCCACTTT.

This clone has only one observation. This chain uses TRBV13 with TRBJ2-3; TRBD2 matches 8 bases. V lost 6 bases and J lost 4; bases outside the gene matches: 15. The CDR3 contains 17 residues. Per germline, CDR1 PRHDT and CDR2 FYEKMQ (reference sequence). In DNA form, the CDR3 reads TGTGCCAGCAGTACATCCGTGACGGGAGGGCGATCAGATACGCAGTATTTT. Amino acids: CASSTSVTGGRSDTQYF.

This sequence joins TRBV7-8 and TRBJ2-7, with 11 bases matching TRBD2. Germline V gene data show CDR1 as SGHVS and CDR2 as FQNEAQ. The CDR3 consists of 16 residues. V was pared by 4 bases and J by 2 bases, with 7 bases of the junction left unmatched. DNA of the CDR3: TGTGCCAGCAGCTGGGGGACTAGCGGAAAAACCTACGAGCAGTACTTC. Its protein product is CASSWGTSGKTYEQYF.

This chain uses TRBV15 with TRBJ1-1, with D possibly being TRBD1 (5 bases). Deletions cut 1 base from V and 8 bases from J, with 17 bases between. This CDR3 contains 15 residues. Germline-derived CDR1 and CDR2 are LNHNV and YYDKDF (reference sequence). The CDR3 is CATSRVFGAAREAFF. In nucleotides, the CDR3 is TGTGCCACCAGCAGAGTATTCGGGGCTGCGCGGGAAGCTTTCTTT.

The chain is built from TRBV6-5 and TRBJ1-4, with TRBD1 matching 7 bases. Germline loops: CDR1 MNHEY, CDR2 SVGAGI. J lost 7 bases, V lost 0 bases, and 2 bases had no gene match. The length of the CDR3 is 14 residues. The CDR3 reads CASSYSQGIEKLFF. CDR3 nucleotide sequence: TGTGCCAGCAGTTACTCACAGGGGATTGAAAAACTGTTTTTT.

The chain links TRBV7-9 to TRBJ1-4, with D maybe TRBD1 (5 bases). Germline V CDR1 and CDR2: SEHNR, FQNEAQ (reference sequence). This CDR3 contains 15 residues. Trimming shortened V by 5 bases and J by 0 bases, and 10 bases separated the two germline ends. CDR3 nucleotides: TGTGCCAGCAGCCCACGCAGGGCAACTAATGAAAAACTGTTTTTT. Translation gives CASSPRRATNEKLFF. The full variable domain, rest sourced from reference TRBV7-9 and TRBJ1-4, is DTGVSQNPRHKITKRGQNVTFRCDPISEHNRLYWYRQTLGQGPEFLTYFQNEAQLEKSRLLSDRFSAERPKGSFSTLEIQRTEQGDSAMYLCASSPRRATNEKLFFGSGTQLSVL.

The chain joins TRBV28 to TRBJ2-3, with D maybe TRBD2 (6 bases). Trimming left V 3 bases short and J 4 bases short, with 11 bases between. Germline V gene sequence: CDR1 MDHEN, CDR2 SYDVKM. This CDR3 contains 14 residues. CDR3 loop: CASSLSGRPDTQYF. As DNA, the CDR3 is TGTGCCAGCAGTTTGTCCGGGAGACCAGATACGCAGTATTTT.

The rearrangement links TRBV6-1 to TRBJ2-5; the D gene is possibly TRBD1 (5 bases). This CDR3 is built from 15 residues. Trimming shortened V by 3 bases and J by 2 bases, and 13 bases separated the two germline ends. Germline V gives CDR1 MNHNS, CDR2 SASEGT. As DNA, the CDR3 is TGTGCCAGCAGTGACCGACAGCGCGCGCAAGAGACCCAGTACTTC. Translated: CASSDRQRAQETQYF.